The 26 T cell receptor beta chains presented below share a single source sample, sequenced in a study of T cells in Graves' hyperthyroidism and ophthalmopathy. Using RNA transcripts as the source, TCR beta CDR3 regions were amplified. First-round RT-PCR targeting the TCR CDR3 was performed with the HTBI primer set. TCRdb independently ran MiXCR on the multiplex PCR reads; one entry per CDR3 protein. The sample records 350,000 or so distinct CDR3 sequences, over 15% being singletons. Sequencing was performed on blood. These TCRs come from a woman in her forties with Graves' ophthalmopathy.

This clonotype was counted at least ten times. The V and J genes are TRBV28 and TRBJ2-7; 9 bases line up with TRBD2. The CDR3 runs 16 residues. The germline V gene has CDR1 MDHEN and CDR2 SYDVKM. Losses at the gene ends were 4 bases for V and 1 base for J; bases not matched to a gene: 8. The CDR3 sequence: CASSSPAGGVSYEQYF. The DNA for the CDR3 is TGTGCCAGCAGTTCCCCAGCGGGAGGAGTTTCCTACGAGCAGTACTTC.

This clonotype occurred many times. The rearrangement joins TRBV29-1 to TRBJ1-1; D unclear. The germline gives CDR1 SQVTM, CDR2 ANQGSEA. The CDR3 is made up of 9 amino acids. V gave up 7 bases and J gave up 4 bases, with 4 bases separating them. The CDR3 DNA sequence: TGCAGCGCTCCCACTGAAGCTTTCTTT. Protein: CSAPTEAFF.

This clonotype was seen ten or more times. The chain has TRBV27 and TRBJ1-1; TRBD1 aligns across 9 bases. Germline V gene sequence: CDR1 MNHEY, CDR2 SMNVEV (reference sequence). The V and J ends lost 5 bases and 6 bases, in that order; junction bases with no gene match: 10. This CDR3 has 15 residues. The chain's CDR3 is CASSPEPGQGPEAFF. CDR3 sequence (DNA): TGTGCCAGCAGTCCTGAACCGGGACAGGGTCCTGAAGCTTTCTTT.

This clonotype was observed many times. The V gene is TRBV3-1, the J gene TRBJ2-7; no firm D call. The V gene lost 4 bases and the J gene lost 3 bases, with 16 bases spanning the gap. Germline CDR1 reads LGHDT; CDR2 reads YNNKEL (reference sequence). CDR3 size: 15 residues. CDR3 in DNA: TGTGCCAGCAGCCCGCAGGCCGTGATTAACTACGAGCAGTACTTC. As protein: CASSPQAVINYEQYF.

Ten or more counts support this clonotype. This rearrangement joins TRBV12-3 or TRBV12-4 to TRBJ1-1, with D uncertain. V was shortened by 2 bases and J by 7 bases, with 11 bases between the two germline ends. This CDR3 spans 13 amino acids. The CDR3 reads CASSLKRPSEAFF. CDR3 DNA sequence: TGTGCCAGCAGTTTAAAAAGGCCGAGTGAAGCTTTCTTT.

The genes are TRBV24-1 and TRBJ2-7; TRBD2 matches 12 bases. The CDR3 totals 17 residues. V shed 1 base and J 3 bases; nucleotides not matched to a gene: 6. Germline CDR1 is KGHDR and CDR2 is SFDVKD. The CDR3 is CATSDLLAGGSNYEQYF. CDR3 coding DNA: TGTGCCACCAGTGATTTACTAGCGGGAGGTTCCAACTACGAGCAGTACTTC.

The chain recombines TRBV15 with TRBJ2-7, with 9 positions matching TRBD2. Germline CDR1 and CDR2: LNHNV and YYDKDF (reference sequence). The V and J ends lost 1 base and 3 bases, in that order; junction bases with no gene match: 7. The CDR3 consists of 16 residues. This CDR3 reads CATSRVSGRTRYEQYF. CDR3 nucleotide sequence: TGTGCCACCAGCAGAGTAAGCGGGAGGACACGCTACGAGCAGTACTTC.

This clonotype came up many times. The chain carries TRBV6-1 and TRBJ1-5; 7 nucleotides line up with TRBD1. Germline V gene lookup returns CDR1 MNHNS and CDR2 SASEGT. V trimming: 8 bases; J trimming: 5 bases; junction bases outside the gene matches: 6. The CDR3 is 13 amino acids. In nucleotides, the CDR3 is TGTGCCAGCCAGGGGGAGGGGGATCAGCCCCAGCATTTT. Translated, it gives CASQGEGDQPQHF.

V usage is TRBV6-2 or TRBV6-3 and J usage is TRBJ1-2; 9 bases map to TRBD1. The CDR3 runs 18 residues. CDR1 is MNHEY, CDR2 SVGEGT, per germline. With V trimmed by 0 bases and J by 3 bases, 11 bases remained unmatched. The CDR3 spells CASSYSTNWDRVDYGYTF. The CDR3 DNA reads TGTGCCAGCAGTTACTCGACCAACTGGGACAGGGTCGACTATGGCTACACCTTC.

On this clonotype itself: Since a much larger clone is just one base distant, this may be a read error. CDR3 sequence reads: CASRYDQGIIDSPLQF. In nucleotides, the CDR3 is TGTGCCAGCAGATACGACCAGGGGATTATTGATTCACCCCTCCAGTTT. This chain connects TRBV27 to TRBJ1-6, with D maybe TRBD1 (6 bases). The CDR3 contains 16 residues. Germline V gene sequence: CDR1 MNHEY, CDR2 SMNVEV (reference sequence).

This clonotype was found a few times. The V gene is TRBV4-3, the J gene TRBJ2-2; D possibly corresponds to TRBD1 (6 bases). The V gene lost 0 bases and the J gene lost 5 bases, with 7 bases spanning the gap. CDR1 LGHNA and CDR2 YSLEER come from the germline V gene. CDR3 length equals 14 residues. In nucleotides, the CDR3 is TGCGCCAGCAGCCAAGATGGACAGACCGGGGAGCTGTTTTTT. As protein: CASSQDGQTGELFF.

This clonotype was recorded many times. The chain couples TRBV29-1 to TRBJ1-2, with unresolved D. With 4 bases removed from V and 4 bases from J, the gap between germline ends came to 7 bases. This CDR3 has 11 amino acids. The germline V gene has CDR1 SQVTM and CDR2 ANQGSEA. Written as DNA, the CDR3 is TGCAGCGTTGCTGAGGGCTATGGCTACACCTTC. It encodes CSVAEGYGYTF. The complete variable domain, with remaining parts taken from reference TRBV29-1 and TRBJ1-2, reads SAVISQKPSRDICQRGTSLTIQCQVDSQVTMMFWYRQQPGQSLTLIATANQGSEATYESGFVIDKFPISRPNLTFSTLTVSNMSPEDSSIYLCSVAEGYGYTFGSGTRLTVV.

This clonotype was detected ten times or more. The V call is TRBV12-3 or TRBV12-4, the J call TRBJ1-6; 10 bases agree with TRBD1. There are 14 residues in the CDR3. The V segment lost 5 bases and the J segment 9 bases; nucleotides outside the gene matches: 4. Here the CDR3 reads CASSGTGDSSPLHF. The CDR3 DNA sequence: TGTGCCAGCAGTGGGACAGGGGATAGTTCACCCCTCCACTTT.

V is TRBV28 and J is TRBJ1-1, with D possibly being TRBD1 (5 bases). V lost 5 bases and J 11 bases, leaving 24 bases between the germline ends. Germline V gene data show CDR1 as MDHEN and CDR2 as SYDVKM. The CDR3 length is 15 residues. The CDR3 DNA sequence: TGTGCCAGCAGTACTACCTTGGCAGGGTTTCATCCTGCTTTCTTT. The encoded protein is CASSTTLAGFHPAFF.

This clonotype appeared many times. This rearrangement joins TRBV27 to TRBJ2-7, with TRBD1 as a possible D gene (6 bases). The germline V and J ends were trimmed by 6 bases and 1 base, with 10 bases remaining between them. Germline V gene sequence: CDR1 MNHEY, CDR2 SMNVEV (reference sequence). This CDR3 has 13 amino acids. The CDR3 region is CASRITGSYEQYF. The CDR3 nucleotides read TGTGCCAGCAGAATAACAGGGTCCTACGAGCAGTACTTC.

In its sample, this clonotype was seen many times. This chain joins TRBV27 and TRBJ2-7, with 7 bases aligning to TRBD1. The CDR3 covers 14 residues. CDR1 is MNHEY, CDR2 SMNVEV, per germline (reference sequence). V dropped 3 bases and J dropped 4; count of bases not matched to a gene: 6. CDR3 bases: TGTGCCAGCAGTTTCTACGGGACAGTTTACGAGCAGTACTTC. This sequence encodes CASSFYGTVYEQYF.

This clonotype was recorded many times. The chain couples TRBV7-2 to TRBJ1-2; TRBD1 agrees at 8 bases. Trimming cost V 2 bases and J 6 bases; bases outside gene matches: 5. The CDR3 extends over 14 amino acids. In germline, CDR1 is SGHTA, CDR2 FQGNSA. This chain's CDR3 is CASSLPGQGHGYTF. CDR3 sequence (DNA): TGTGCCAGCAGCTTACCCGGACAGGGCCATGGCTACACCTTC.

In this sample, this clonotype turned up many times. The chain joins TRBV20-1 to TRBJ2-7, with 12 bases identical to TRBD2. In germline, CDR1 is DFQATT, CDR2 SNEGSKA (reference sequence). The length of the CDR3 is 15 residues. V shed 6 bases and J 7 bases; nucleotides not matched to a gene: 13. The DNA for the CDR3 is TGCAGTGCCCTCATCCTAGCGGGAGGGCCGGGAGAGCAGTACTTC. Its translation is CSALILAGGPGEQYF.

This clonotype was detected a few times. V and J are TRBV28 and TRBJ1-4; 10 nucleotides match TRBD1. CDR3 length: 16 residues. The J segment lost 7 bases and the V segment lost 4 bases, leaving 9 bases of the junction unmatched. Germline CDR1 is MDHEN and CDR2 is SYDVKM. The CDR3 bases are TGTGCCAGCAGTTCCTTCGACAGGGGGCGAGGTGAAAAACTGTTTTTT. Its translation is CASSSFDRGRGEKLFF.

The chain has TRBV11-1 and TRBJ2-5, with 9 bases lining up with TRBD2. Germline V lookup: CDR1 SGHAT, CDR2 FQDESV (reference sequence). There are 14 residues in the CDR3. V shed 7 bases and J 4 bases; nucleotides not matched to a gene: 7. CDR3 protein: CASNRLAGRETQYF. CDR3 in DNA: TGTGCCAGCAATCGTCTAGCGGGAAGAGAGACCCAGTACTTC.

Ten or more counts support this clonotype. The chain has TRBV2 and TRBJ1-2, with D possibly being TRBD1 (5 bases). CDR1 and CDR2 (germline): SNHLY, FYNNEI. The germline V and J ends were trimmed by 9 bases and 1 base, with 12 bases remaining between them. The CDR3 length is 13 residues. The CDR3 spells CARDDSDNYGYTF. CDR3 sequence (DNA): TGTGCCAGGGATGACAGCGATAACTATGGCTACACCTTC.

This chain joins TRBV24-1 and TRBJ2-5; 7 bases agree with TRBD1. The CDR3 extends over 13 amino acids. V lost 5 bases to trimming and J lost 5 bases; unmatched junction nucleotides: 4. Germline CDR1 is KGHDR and CDR2 is SFDVKD. The CDR3 DNA follows: TGTGCCACCAGTGGAGGGGGCAGGGAGACCCAGTACTTC. It specifies CATSGGGRETQYF.

As to this clonotype: A much bigger clone sits one base away, suggesting this may be a read error. No conserved phenylalanine or tryptophan is present at the end of the CDR3, so a read error is the likely explanation. The chain links TRBV19 to TRBJ1-1; D is unclear. V lost 5 bases and J 0 bases, leaving 7 bases between the germline ends. Germline-derived CDR1 and CDR2 are LNHDA and SQIVND (reference sequence). The CDR3 loop spans 13 amino acids. The CDR3 bases are TGTGCCAGTAGTGGGCGTATGAACACTGAAGCTTTCATT. Its translation: CASSGRMNTEAFI.

This clonotype has ten or more counts. V is TRBV13 and J is TRBJ2-5; perhaps TRBD1 as D (5 bases). The CDR3 totals 14 residues. The V gene lost 5 bases and the J gene lost 3 bases, with 13 bases spanning the gap. Germline V gene data show CDR1 as PRHDT and CDR2 as FYEKMQ (reference sequence). As DNA, the CDR3 is TGTGCCAGCAGCCTCAGGGCCAGCAAAGAGACCCAGTACTTC. It codes for CASSLRASKETQYF. Looking up the rest from reference TRBV13 and TRBJ2-5 gives the full variable domain: AAGVIQSPRHLIKEKRETATLKCYPIPRHDTVYWYQQGPGQDPQFLISFYEKMQSDKGSIPDRFSAQQFSDYHSELNMSSLELGDSALYFCASSLRASKETQYFGPGTRLLVL.

This clonotype was observed many times. The rearrangement uses TRBV27 and TRBJ2-7; D is perhaps TRBD2 (6 bases). Germline-derived CDR1 and CDR2 are MNHEY and SMNVEV (reference sequence). The CDR3 consists of 15 residues. Deletions cut 7 bases from V and 0 bases from J, with 16 bases between. CDR3 in amino acids: CASISPGLTSYEQYF. In DNA form, the CDR3 reads TGTGCCAGCATCAGTCCGGGACTCACCTCCTACGAGCAGTACTTC.

This clonotype has ten or more counts. V usage is TRBV6-2 or TRBV6-3 and J usage is TRBJ2-6, with a possible D match to TRBD2 (6 bases). Trimming took 5 bases from V and 1 from J, leaving 9 bases between them. This CDR3 has 15 amino acids. Germline lookup yields CDR1 MNHEY and CDR2 SVGEGT. CDR3 residues: CASSLRGSGANVLTF. CDR3 bases: TGTGCCAGCAGTCTGCGGGGATCTGGGGCCAACGTCCTGACTTTC.